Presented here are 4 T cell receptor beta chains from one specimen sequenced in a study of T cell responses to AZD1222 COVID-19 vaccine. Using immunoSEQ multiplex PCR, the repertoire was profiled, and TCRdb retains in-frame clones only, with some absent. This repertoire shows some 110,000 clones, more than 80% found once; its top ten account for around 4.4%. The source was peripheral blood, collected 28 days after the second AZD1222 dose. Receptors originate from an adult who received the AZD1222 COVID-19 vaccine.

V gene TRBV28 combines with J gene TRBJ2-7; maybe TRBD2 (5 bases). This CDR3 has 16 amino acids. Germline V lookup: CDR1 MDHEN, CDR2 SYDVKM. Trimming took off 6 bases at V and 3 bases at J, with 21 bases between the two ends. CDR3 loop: CASSPTGPKRGYEQYF. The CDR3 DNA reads TGTGCCAGCAGCCCAACGGGCCCAAAACGGGGCTACGAGCAGTACTTC.

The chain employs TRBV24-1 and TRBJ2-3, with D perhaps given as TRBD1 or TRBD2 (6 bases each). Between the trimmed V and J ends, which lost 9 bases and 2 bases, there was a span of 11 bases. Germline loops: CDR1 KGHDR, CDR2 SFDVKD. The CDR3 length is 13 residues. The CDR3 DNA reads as TGTGCCACCGCCCCGGGGGCCACAGATACGCAGTATTTT. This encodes CATAPGATDTQYF.

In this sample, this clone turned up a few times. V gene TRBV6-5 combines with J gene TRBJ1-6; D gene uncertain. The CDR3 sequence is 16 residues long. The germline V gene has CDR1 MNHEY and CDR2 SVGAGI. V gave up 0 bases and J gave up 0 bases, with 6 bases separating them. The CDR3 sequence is CASSYSKGSYNSPLHF. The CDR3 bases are TGTGCCAGCAGTTACTCGAAGGGCTCCTATAATTCACCCCTCCACTTT.

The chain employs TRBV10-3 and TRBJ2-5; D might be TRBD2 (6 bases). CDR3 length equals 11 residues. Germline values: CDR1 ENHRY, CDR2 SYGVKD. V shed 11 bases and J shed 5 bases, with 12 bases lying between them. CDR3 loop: CAAGRGETQYF. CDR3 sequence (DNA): TGTGCCGCCGGGAGAGGCGAGACCCAGTACTTC.